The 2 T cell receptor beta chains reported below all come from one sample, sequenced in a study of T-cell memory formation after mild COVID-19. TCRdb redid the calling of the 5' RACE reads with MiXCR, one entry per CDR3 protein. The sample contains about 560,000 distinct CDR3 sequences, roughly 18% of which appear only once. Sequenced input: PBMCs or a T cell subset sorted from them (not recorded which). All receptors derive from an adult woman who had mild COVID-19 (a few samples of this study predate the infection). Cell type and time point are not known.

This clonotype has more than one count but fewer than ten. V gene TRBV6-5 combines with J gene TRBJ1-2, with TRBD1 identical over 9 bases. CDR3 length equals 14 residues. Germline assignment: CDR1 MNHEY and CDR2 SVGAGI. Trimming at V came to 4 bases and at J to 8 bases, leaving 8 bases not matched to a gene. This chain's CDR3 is CASSSSGTGQGYTF. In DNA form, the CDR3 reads TGTGCCAGCAGTTCTTCCGGGACAGGGCAAGGCTACACCTTC.

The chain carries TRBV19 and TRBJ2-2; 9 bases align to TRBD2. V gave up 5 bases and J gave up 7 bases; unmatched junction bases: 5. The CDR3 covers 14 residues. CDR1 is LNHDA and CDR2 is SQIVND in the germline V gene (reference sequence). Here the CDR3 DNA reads TGTGCCAGTAGTGTGGGACTAGCTATCGGGGAGCTGTTTTTT. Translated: CASSVGLAIGELFF.